A selection of T cell receptor beta chains follows, all from one sample in a study of T-cell reconstitution after alpha-beta-depleted transplantation in children. TCRdb used MiXCR to reprocess the PCR reads, holding one entry per CDR3 protein. This sample has about 610,000 distinct CDR3 sequences, with roughly a tenth found just once. The specimen comprised PBMCs from the stem cell graft donor, sampled from the stem cell graft. These receptor sequences come from a human donor who donated a stem cell graft to a child with acute myeloid leukemia. CDR3s include the opening cysteine and the closing phenylalanine or tryptophan. D genes are given only for firm matches. Clone size, where shown, is once, few, many, or a class for clones that have expanded.

J gene: TRBJ1-5
D gene: NA
clone size: many
V gene: TRBV6-5
CDR3 DNA: TGTGCCAGCAGTTACTCTTTCTATAGCAATCAGCCCCAGCATTTT
CDR3 protein: CASSYSFYSNQPQHF

J gene: TRBJ1-2
D gene: NA
clone size: NA
V gene: TRBV12-3/TRBV12-4
CDR3 DNA: TGTGCCAGCAGTTTTATGGGTTATGGCTACACCTTC
CDR3 protein: CASSFMGYGYTF

J gene: TRBJ1-5
D gene: TRBD1
clone size: NA
V gene: TRBV10-2
CDR3 DNA: TGCGCCACGGGACAGAGCAATCAGCCCCAGCATTTT
CDR3 protein: CATGQSNQPQHF

J gene: TRBJ2-1
D gene: NA
clone size: few
V gene: TRBV5-1
CDR3 DNA: TGCGCCAGCAGCCCCACGCCGCTGGAGAGGAGGACGCATGAGCAGTTCTTC
CDR3 protein: CASSPTPLERRTHEQFF

J gene: TRBJ2-1
D gene: NA
clone size: NA
V gene: TRBV18
CDR3 DNA: TGTGCCAGCTCACCGGACTACACCCCTGCCTACAATGAGCAGTTCTTC
CDR3 protein: CASSPDYTPAYNEQFF

J gene: TRBJ1-2
D gene: TRBD1
clone size: few
V gene: TRBV9
CDR3 DNA: TGTGCCAGCAGCGTAGCTACCCAGGGGGGGGATGGCTACACCTTC
CDR3 protein: CASSVATQGGDGYTF

J gene: TRBJ2-3
D gene: NA
clone size: many
V gene: TRBV6-1
CDR3 DNA: TGTGCCAGCACCGTGGACGGGCTTGCAGATACGCAGTATTTT
CDR3 protein: CASTVDGLADTQYF

J gene: TRBJ1-4
D gene: NA
clone size: NA
V gene: TRBV21-1
CDR3 DNA: TGTGCCAGCAGCAAAACAGGGTCCTTGAATGAAAAACTGTTTTTT
CDR3 protein: CASSKTGSLNEKLFF

J gene: TRBJ1-3
D gene: NA
clone size: NA
V gene: TRBV5-1
CDR3 DNA: TGCGCCAGCAGCTTGACTCCCCTCTCTGGAAACACCATATATTTT
CDR3 protein: CASSLTPLSGNTIYF

J gene: TRBJ2-6
D gene: NA
clone size: few
V gene: TRBV25-1
CDR3 DNA: TGTGCCAGCAGTGGCCCTGCGGGGGCTGAGGCCAACGTCCTGACTTTC
CDR3 protein: CASSGPAGAEANVLTF

J gene: TRBJ2-3
D gene: TRBD2
clone size: few
V gene: TRBV20-1
CDR3 DNA: TGCAGTGCTAATAGAGCGGGGGACACAGATACGCAGTATTTT
CDR3 protein: CSANRAGDTDTQYF

J gene: TRBJ2-1
D gene: NA
clone size: NA
V gene: TRBV29-1
CDR3 DNA: TGCAGCGTTGATCTCACAGGGTCCTACAATGAGCAGTTCTTC
CDR3 protein: CSVDLTGSYNEQFF

J gene: TRBJ1-5
D gene: NA
clone size: NA
V gene: TRBV2
CDR3 DNA: TGTGCCAGCAGGTTAGGGGGTTCCAATCAGCCCCAGCATTTT
CDR3 protein: CASRLGGSNQPQHF

J gene: TRBJ2-3
D gene: TRBD1
clone size: few
V gene: TRBV20-1
CDR3 DNA: TGCAGTGCTAGAGATCCGAGGACAGGGACTAGCACAGATACGCAGTATTTT
CDR3 protein: CSARDPRTGTSTDTQYF

J gene: TRBJ2-7
D gene: NA
clone size: few
V gene: TRBV5-1
CDR3 DNA: TGCGCCAGCAGCCCCACACGGAACTACGAGCAGTACTTC
CDR3 protein: CASSPTRNYEQYF

J gene: TRBJ2-7
D gene: NA
clone size: NA
V gene: TRBV3-1
CDR3 DNA: TGTGCCAGCTGCCAAGACGGTAGGGGGACGGGGAGCGAGCAGTACTTC
CDR3 protein: CASCQDGRGTGSEQYF